This T cell receptor (beta chain) was recorded in a study of PD-L1 blockade in urothelial cancer. Whole-study context: Study patients had been treated with 0 to 3 previous chemotherapy regimens.

The CDR3 covers 14 residues. Germline trimming cut 4 bases from V and 5 bases from J; bases unmatched to any gene: 7. Germline values: CDR1 SGDLS, CDR2 YYNGEE. Regarding time point: pretreatment peripheral blood. Measured with immunoSEQ multiplex PCR; TCRdb has only the in-frame clones, and not every one. The sample includes 45,000 to 60,000 clones, 85% seen only once; the top ten take 15% to 19%. The sequence derives from a man between 65 and 79 years old with urothelial cancer. The chain combines TRBV9 with TRBJ1-2, with 8 bases that match TRBD1. The starting material was PBMCs, obtained around atezolizumab (anti-PD-L1) treatment. The CDR3 reads CASSTPDRVYGYTF. The DNA for the CDR3 is TGTGCCAGCAGCACCCCGGACAGGGTTTATGGCTACACCTTC. Drawing the rest from reference TRBV9 and TRBJ1-2, the complete variable domain is DSGVTQTPKHLITATGQRVTLRCSPRSGDLSVYWYQQSLDQGLQFLIQYYNGEERAKGNILERFSAQQFPDLHSELNLSSLELGDSALYFCASSTPDRVYGYTFGSGTRLTVV.